Presented here are 9 T cell receptor beta chains from one specimen sequenced in a study of cytomegalovirus exposure and HLA in healthy donors. 60 Vbeta and 13 Jbeta primers were used in PCR. The repertoire was sequenced with immunoSEQ multiplex PCR; TCRdb's copy has only in-frame clones and lacks some. The repertoire holds about 140,000 clones, with around 73% as singletons. The source material was PBMCs. The receptors were sampled from a middle-aged woman in good health and CMV-seronegative.

The sample holds a few counts of this clone. The gene calls are TRBV2 and TRBJ2-7, with 7 positions matching TRBD1. Trimming removed 7 bases from V and 6 bases from J; junction bases left unmatched: 9. Looked up from germline, CDR1 is SNHLY and CDR2 is FYNNEI. The CDR3 loop spans 13 amino acids. This CDR3 reads CASTGEGAREQYF. As DNA, the CDR3 is TGTGCCAGCACCGGAGAGGGGGCCCGCGAGCAGTACTTC.

The V and J genes are TRBV4-2 and TRBJ1-2; D unresolved. There are 13 residues in the CDR3. V lost 0 bases and J 7 bases, leaving 9 bases between the germline ends. Germline V gives CDR1 LGHNA, CDR2 YNFKEQ. The CDR3 bases are TGTGCCAGCAGCCAAGACTCGGGTGTTGGCTACACCTTC. Translating it yields CASSQDSGVGYTF.

The rearrangement links TRBV9 to TRBJ1-6; 12 bases align to TRBD1. V shed 3 bases and J 10 bases; nucleotides not matched to a gene: 23. The CDR3 length is 21 residues. Germline CDR1 SGDLS, CDR2 YYNGEE. The CDR3 here is CASSAGTGGNLYHIGRSPLHF. CDR3 bases: TGTGCCAGCAGCGCAGGGACAGGGGGCAACCTATACCACATCGGGAGGTCACCCCTCCACTTT.

This rearrangement joins TRBV5-1 to TRBJ1-2; 8 bases align to TRBD1. CDR3 size: 16 residues. Looked up from germline, CDR1 is SGHRS and CDR2 is YFSETQ. V lost 0 bases and J lost 4; bases outside the gene matches: 8. This chain's CDR3 is CASSLEDRVDIYGYTF. The DNA of the CDR3 is TGCGCCAGCAGCTTGGAGGACAGGGTGGATATCTATGGCTACACCTTC.

This clone was seen a single time. This chain connects TRBV7-9 to TRBJ2-7, with unresolved D. The CDR3 has 11 amino acids. The germline V gene encodes CDR1 SEHNR and CDR2 FQNEAQ (reference sequence). Here the CDR3 reads CSSSLYYEQYV. In nucleotides, the CDR3 is TGTTCCAGCAGCCTCTACTACGAGCAGTACGTC.

This clone turned up a few times. This chain links TRBV5-1 with TRBJ1-6; 7 bases map to TRBD1. The V gene's germline CDR1 is SGHRS and CDR2 YFSETQ. The CDR3 has 15 residues. V gave up 2 bases and J gave up 7 bases; unmatched junction bases: 6. DNA for the CDR3: TGCGCCAGCAGCTTAACAGGGGCTCACAATTCACCCCTCCACTTT. Protein sequence: CASSLTGAHNSPLHF.

This chain uses TRBV5-4 with TRBJ2-2, with D perhaps matching TRBD1 (5 bases). Per germline, CDR1 SGHNT and CDR2 YYREEE (reference sequence). Trimming took off 4 bases at V and 3 bases at J, with 10 bases between the two ends. This CDR3 comprises 14 residues. CDR3 residues: CASSLTAYTGELFF. The CDR3 DNA is TGTGCCAGCAGCCTGACAGCCTACACCGGGGAGCTGTTTTTT.

J is TRBJ2-6 and V is TRBV19, with D perhaps matching TRBD2 (6 bases). The germline CDR1 and CDR2 sequences are LNHDA and SQIVND (reference sequence). The CDR3 length is 19 residues. V shed 4 bases and J shed 1 base, with 20 bases lying between them. The CDR3 DNA follows: TGTGCCAGTAGTAAGCACCGGGGCGCTGGGGGGTCTGGGGCCAACGTCCTGACTTTC. Protein product: CASSKHRGAGGSGANVLTF.

V is TRBV12-5 and J is TRBJ2-3; 8 bases line up with TRBD2. The J segment lost 0 bases and the V segment lost 6 bases, leaving 14 bases of the junction unmatched. Germline V gene lookup returns CDR1 LGHNT and CDR2 FRNRAP. CDR3 length: 18 amino acids. For the CDR3, the DNA is TGTGCTAGTGGGGGGAGGGCGGGGGGAGCCACTAGCACAGATACGCAGTATTTT. Protein product: CASGGRAGGATSTDTQYF.